These 30 T cell receptor beta chains share one sample of origin, sequenced in a study of CD8+ T cells in alopecia areata. Sequencing relied on a cDNA template that was reverse transcribed from extracted RNA. The assay was immunoSEQ multiplex PCR, and TCRdb's table has in-frame clones only and misses some. The sample gives some 130,000 clones, about 49% of which show up once; approximately 19% is in the top ten. Sample: CD8+ T cells sorted from blood, taken at week 0. The receptors originated from a human donor with alopecia areata.

This chain links TRBV4-2 with TRBJ2-1; D is undetermined. Germline V gene data show CDR1 as LGHNA and CDR2 as YNFKEQ. This CDR3 has 15 amino acids. Between the trimmed V and J ends, which lost 0 bases and 9 bases, there was a span of 15 bases. The CDR3 region is CASSQDIAPPTEQFF. The CDR3 DNA reads as TGTGCCAGCAGCCAAGATATAGCTCCCCCCACTGAGCAGTTCTTC.

There are a few counts of this clone. The chain carries TRBV6-1 and TRBJ2-2, with 7 bases aligning to TRBD2. The germline V gene encodes CDR1 MNHNS and CDR2 SASEGT. V dropped 8 bases and J dropped 6; count of bases not matched to a gene: 9. The CDR3 sequence is 14 residues long. The CDR3 DNA reads TGTGCCAGCTATGGCTTTCGGGGGGCCGGGGAGCTGTTTTTT. Its protein product is CASYGFRGAGELFF.

This clone has more than one count but fewer than ten. V usage is TRBV15 and J usage is TRBJ1-4, with D possibly matching TRBD1 (5 bases). The CDR3 is 14 residues long. Germline V gene lookup returns CDR1 LNHNV and CDR2 YYDKDF (reference sequence). Trimming stripped 3 bases from V and 12 bases from J, with 17 bases between. For the CDR3, the DNA is TGTGCCACCAGCAGTGAGATGATTCAGGGACAACTGTTTTTT. Translation gives CATSSEMIQGQLFF.

Details on this clone: The same CDR3 can be traced to other DNA sequences in this sample. The genes are TRBV15 and TRBJ2-3; D remains unclear. Trimming shortened V by 6 bases and J by 0 bases, and 10 bases separated the two germline ends. The CDR3 has 14 amino acids. CDR1 and CDR2 (germline): LNHNV, YYDKDF (reference sequence). The chain's CDR3 is CATSGSGSTDTQYF. The CDR3 nucleotides are TGTGCCACCAGTGGGTCCGGGAGCACAGATACGCAGTATTTT.

This clone was detected only a few times. CDR3 nucleotides: TGTGCCAGCAGCCCAGAAAGGGGTCATCCCCCAAACAATGAGCAGTTCTTC. Its translation is CASSPERGHPPNNEQFF. This chain joins TRBV9 and TRBJ2-1; D possibly corresponds to TRBD1 (5 bases). V lost 4 bases to trimming and J lost 5 bases, with 22 bases between them. There are 17 residues in the CDR3. CDR1 is SGDLS, CDR2 YYNGEE, per germline.

The rearrangement links TRBV11-2 to TRBJ2-1; D gene ambiguous. Trimming took 0 bases from V and 9 from J, leaving 12 bases between them. CDR1 SGHAT and CDR2 FQNNGV come from the germline V gene. The CDR3 contains 14 residues. CDR3 amino acids: CASSLEVRTGEQFF. DNA for the CDR3: TGTGCCAGCAGCTTAGAGGTGAGAACGGGTGAGCAGTTCTTC.

The V gene is TRBV30, the J gene TRBJ1-5; no clear D gene. V was clipped by 1 base and J by 10 bases, with 11 bases between them. Germline assignment: CDR1 GTSNPN and CDR2 SVGIG (reference sequence). The CDR3 is 12 residues long. The CDR3 spells CAWSGPGIPQHF. In nucleotides, the CDR3 is TGTGCCTGGAGTGGACCTGGCATACCCCAGCATTTT. The full variable domain, with the rest looked up from reference TRBV30 and TRBJ1-5, is SQTIHQWPATLVQPVGSPLSLECTVEGTSNPNLYWYRQAAGRGLQLLFYSVGIGQISSEVPQNLSASRPQDRQFILSSKKLLLSDSGFYLCAWSGPGIPQHFGDGTRLSIL.

This CDR3 reads CASRLGNSPLHF. CDR3 sequence (DNA): TGCGCCAGCAGGCTAGGGAATTCACCCCTCCACTTT. The chain recombines TRBV5-1 with TRBJ1-6; D call uncertain. Trimming took off 5 bases at V and 7 bases at J, with 7 bases between the two ends. Per the germline V gene, CDR1 is SGHRS and CDR2 is YFSETQ. This CDR3 is built from 12 residues.

This clone was seen a handful of times. The same CDR3 is also encoded by other DNA sequences in this sample. The rearrangement links TRBV27 to TRBJ2-7; a possible D gene is TRBD2 (6 bases). This CDR3 spans 11 amino acids. Germline V gene lookup returns CDR1 MNHEY and CDR2 SMNVEV (reference sequence). Trimming took 2 bases from V and 7 from J, leaving 6 bases between them. The CDR3 coding sequence is TGTGCCAGCAGTTTAGGGGGGGAGCAGTACTTC. This encodes CASSLGGEQYF.

The rearrangement links TRBV30 to TRBJ2-7, with a weak D call TRBD2 (6 bases). V was shortened by 0 bases and J by 3 bases, with 12 bases between the two germline ends. The germline CDR1 and CDR2 sequences are GTSNPN and SVGIG (reference sequence). The CDR3 is 14 amino acids. CDR3 region: CAWSVSSDGYEQYF. DNA for the CDR3: TGTGCCTGGAGTGTGTCTAGCGACGGCTACGAGCAGTACTTC.

The chain links TRBV2 to TRBJ2-5; 8 bases line up with TRBD2. This CDR3 spans 15 amino acids. Germline lookup yields CDR1 SNHLY and CDR2 FYNNEI. Germline trimming cut 3 bases from V and 2 bases from J; bases unmatched to any gene: 5. CDR3 DNA sequence: TGTGCCAGCAGTGACGGACTAGCTCCACAAGAGACCCAGTACTTC. This translates into CASSDGLAPQETQYF.

This rearrangement joins TRBV9 to TRBJ2-5; possibly TRBD1 for D (5 bases). CDR1 and CDR2 from the germline V gene are SGDLS and YYNGEE. The ends were cut back, 4 bases at V and 5 bases at J, with 15 bases in the middle. There are 14 residues in the CDR3. The CDR3 bases are TGTGCCAGCAGCCCCCGTGACAGTCCGGAGACCCAGTACTTC. This gives the protein CASSPRDSPETQYF.

Remarks on this clone: This same CDR3 is encoded by further DNA sequences in the sample. This chain links TRBV27 with TRBJ1-5, with D maybe TRBD1 (5 bases). Between the trimmed V and J ends, which lost 3 bases and 1 base, there was a span of 7 bases. The germline V gene has CDR1 MNHEY and CDR2 SMNVEV (reference sequence). The CDR3 covers 14 residues. In DNA form, the CDR3 reads TGTGCCAGCAGTTTCCAGGGCAGCAATCAGCCCCAGCATTTT. Protein sequence: CASSFQGSNQPQHF.

J is TRBJ2-3 and V is TRBV5-4; the D gene could be TRBD1 or TRBD2 (6 bases each). The CDR3 consists of 15 residues. Germline lookup yields CDR1 SGHNT and CDR2 YYREEE (reference sequence). V was shortened by 5 bases and J by 0 bases, with 13 bases between the two germline ends. In DNA, the CDR3 is TGTGCCAGCAGTCTTAGGGGGGCAAGCACAGATACGCAGTATTTT. Encoded protein: CASSLRGASTDTQYF.

This clone has only a few counts. CDR3 in DNA: TGTGCCAGCAGCCAAGAGAAAGGATACTATGGCTACACCTTC. This codes for CASSQEKGYYGYTF. The gene calls are TRBV14 and TRBJ1-2; D remains ambiguous. Germline CDR1 SGHDN, CDR2 FVKESK. The V and J ends lost 0 bases and 3 bases respectively, with 8 bases between them. There are 14 residues in the CDR3.

V is TRBV2 and J is TRBJ2-3, with a tentative D call TRBD2 (6 bases). This CDR3 has 13 residues. Germline V gene data show CDR1 as SNHLY and CDR2 as FYNNEI. The V end was cut by 7 bases, the J end by 4 bases, with 12 bases between. The CDR3 region is CASNPGSPDTQYF. The CDR3 nucleotides are TGTGCCAGCAACCCCGGGAGCCCAGATACGCAGTATTTT.

The chain employs TRBV29-1 and TRBJ1-2; the match to TRBD1 covers 8 bases. The CDR3 has 13 residues. Trimming cost V 7 bases and J 4 bases; bases outside gene matches: 8. Germline-derived CDR1 and CDR2 are SQVTM and ANQGSEA. The CDR3 region has the DNA TGCAGCGCCCTAACAGGGGGAGGCTATGGCTACACCTTC. Translating it yields CSALTGGGYGYTF.

V gene TRBV5-1 combines with J gene TRBJ2-7; TRBD1 matches 10 bases. The CDR3 is 13 amino acids. Looked up from germline, CDR1 is SGHRS and CDR2 is YFSETQ. J was trimmed by 6 bases and V by 0 bases; bases with no gene match: 0. The CDR3 sequence: CASSLGQGAEQYF. DNA for the CDR3: TGCGCCAGCAGCTTGGGACAGGGGGCCGAGCAGTACTTC.

The DNA of the CDR3 is TGCGCCAGCAGCCAAGAAGGAGGGGTCTACGAGCAGTACTTC. Translating it yields CASSQEGGVYEQYF. This rearrangement joins TRBV4-1 to TRBJ2-7; TRBD2 is a possible D gene (6 bases). This CDR3 comprises 14 residues. Trimming took off 0 bases at V and 3 bases at J, with 9 bases between the two ends. CDR1 MGHRA and CDR2 YSYEKL come from the germline V gene.

The chain employs TRBV30 and TRBJ1-3; D is ambiguous. Germline loops: CDR1 GTSNPN, CDR2 SVGIG (reference sequence). Trimming removed 2 bases from V and 9 bases from J, with 11 bases in between. The CDR3 length is 12 residues. CDR3 in DNA: TGTGCCTGGAGTCAGCTGATGGGCACCATATATTTT. It is translated as CAWSQLMGTIYF.

This clone has more than one count but fewer than ten. This chain joins TRBV27 and TRBJ2-7; D could derive from TRBD1 or TRBD2 (6 bases each). The CDR3 spans 12 residues. Germline CDR1 reads MNHEY; CDR2 reads SMNVEV (reference sequence). The V gene lost 6 bases and the J gene lost 7 bases, with 13 bases spanning the gap. The CDR3 here is CASSLGGSEQYF. The CDR3 DNA sequence: TGTGCCAGCAGCTTAGGGGGGTCTGAGCAGTACTTC.

The chain links TRBV7-2 to TRBJ2-3; TRBD2 is a possible D gene (7 bases). The V end lost 11 bases, the J end lost 2 bases, and 14 bases lay between the germline ends. Per germline, CDR1 SGHTA and CDR2 FQGNSA. This CDR3 comprises 13 residues. Here the CDR3 DNA reads TGTGCCGGTCGGGCGGGGGCCACAGATACGCAGTATTTT. It codes for CAGRAGATDTQYF.

The V and J genes are TRBV30 and TRBJ1-5; D remains ambiguous. Germline CDR1 and CDR2: GTSNPN and SVGIG (reference sequence). The CDR3 is 13 residues long. Trimming removed 1 base from V and 4 bases from J, with 8 bases in between. The CDR3 spells CAWSAEGNQPQHF. DNA of the CDR3: TGTGCCTGGAGTGCGGAAGGGAATCAGCCCCAGCATTTT. The full variable domain, with the rest looked up from reference TRBV30 and TRBJ1-5, is SQTIHQWPATLVQPVGSPLSLECTVEGTSNPNLYWYRQAAGRGLQLLFYSVGIGQISSEVPQNLSASRPQDRQFILSSKKLLLSDSGFYLCAWSAEGNQPQHFGDGTRLSIL.

The J gene is TRBJ2-1, the V gene TRBV30; 11 bases are a match to TRBD2. J was trimmed by 9 bases and V by 3 bases; bases with no gene match: 4. This CDR3 has 13 residues. Germline assignment: CDR1 GTSNPN and CDR2 SVGIG (reference sequence). CDR3 sequence: CAWSLAGGSEQFF. The CDR3 DNA follows: TGTGCCTGGAGCCTAGCGGGGGGATCTGAGCAGTTCTTC.

DNA of the CDR3: TGTGCCAGCAGCTTAGCGGTAGGGGGCGAAGAGACCCAGTACTTC. Protein sequence: CASSLAVGGEETQYF. V is TRBV7-9 and J is TRBJ2-5; 7 bases fit TRBD1. The CDR3 length is 15 residues. Germline loops: CDR1 SEHNR, CDR2 FQNEAQ (reference sequence). Trimming at V came to 0 bases and at J to 3 bases, leaving 4 bases not matched to a gene.

The rearrangement uses TRBV29-1 and TRBJ2-2; TRBD2 agrees at 7 bases. The V and J ends lost 0 bases and 3 bases, in that order; junction bases with no gene match: 4. Germline values: CDR1 SQVTM, CDR2 ANQGSEA. The CDR3 is 15 amino acids. The CDR3 protein is CSVEEPGRDTGELFF. CDR3 coding DNA: TGCAGCGTTGAAGAACCAGGGAGGGACACCGGGGAGCTGTTTTTT.

Only a few counts were recorded for this clone. The chain is built from TRBV29-1 and TRBJ1-2; D is uncertain. Germline V lookup: CDR1 SQVTM, CDR2 ANQGSEA. The germline V and J ends were trimmed by 2 bases and 4 bases, with 5 bases remaining between them. The length of the CDR3 is 11 residues. The CDR3 nucleotides are TGCAGCGTTGAAACGCTCTATGGCTACACCTTC. This sequence encodes CSVETLYGYTF. Based on the CDR3 plus reference TRBV29-1 and TRBJ1-2, the full variable domain is SAVISQKPSRDICQRGTSLTIQCQVDSQVTMMFWYRQQPGQSLTLIATANQGSEATYESGFVIDKFPISRPNLTFSTLTVSNMSPEDSSIYLCSVETLYGYTFGSGTRLTVV.

The table lists this clone with a few counts. V gene TRBV9 combines with J gene TRBJ1-1, with TRBD1 as a possible D gene (6 bases). CDR3 size: 15 residues. Per the germline V gene, CDR1 is SGDLS and CDR2 is YYNGEE. V dropped 0 bases and J dropped 1 base, with 10 bases sitting between them. The CDR3 DNA reads as TGTGCCAGCAGCGTAGGAGACAGGTCGAACACTGAAGCTTTCTTT. Translated, it gives CASSVGDRSNTEAFF. Drawing the rest from reference TRBV9 and TRBJ1-1, the complete variable domain is DSGVTQTPKHLITATGQRVTLRCSPRSGDLSVYWYQQSLDQGLQFLIQYYNGEERAKGNILERFSAQQFPDLHSELNLSSLELGDSALYFCASSVGDRSNTEAFFGQGTRLTVV.

This clone was seen more than once but under ten times. This rearrangement joins TRBV7-9 to TRBJ2-5; tentative D call: TRBD1 (6 bases). Trimming pared 5 bases from V and 2 bases from J, leaving 12 bases between. Germline V gene data show CDR1 as SEHNR and CDR2 as FQNEAQ (reference sequence). This CDR3 comprises 14 residues. The CDR3 region is CASSVDSQQETQYF. CDR3 nucleotides: TGTGCCAGCAGCGTGGACAGCCAACAAGAGACCCAGTACTTC. Variable domain in full (rest from reference TRBV7-9 and TRBJ2-5): DTGVSQNPRHKITKRGQNVTFRCDPISEHNRLYWYRQTLGQGPEFLTYFQNEAQLEKSRLLSDRFSAERPKGSFSTLEIQRTEQGDSAMYLCASSVDSQQETQYFGPGTRLLVL.

This clone was observed a few times. This chain uses TRBV20-1 with TRBJ2-7, with D tentatively TRBD1 (6 bases). Germline CDR1 DFQATT, CDR2 SNEGSKA (reference sequence). This CDR3 spans 8 amino acids. The CDR3 DNA reads as TGCAGCAGGGGCGAGCAGTACTTC. Protein sequence: CSRGEQYF.